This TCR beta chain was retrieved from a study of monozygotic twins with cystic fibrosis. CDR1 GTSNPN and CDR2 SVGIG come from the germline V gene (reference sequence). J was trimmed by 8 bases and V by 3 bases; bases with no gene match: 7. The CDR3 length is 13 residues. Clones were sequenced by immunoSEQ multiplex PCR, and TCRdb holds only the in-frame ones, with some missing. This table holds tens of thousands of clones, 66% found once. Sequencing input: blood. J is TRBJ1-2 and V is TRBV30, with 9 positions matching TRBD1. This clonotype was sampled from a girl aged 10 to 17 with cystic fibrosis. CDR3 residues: CAWRDRGDVGYTF. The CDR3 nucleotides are TGTGCCTGGAGGGACAGGGGAGACGTAGGCTACACCTTC.